Below are 4 T cell receptor beta chains sequenced from a single sample in a study of cytomegalovirus exposure and HLA in healthy donors. PCR primers comprised 60 Vbeta and 13 Jbeta primers. Clones were read by immunoSEQ multiplex PCR, and TCRdb kept only the in-frame ones, dropping some. The table has some 150,000 clones, 70% to 85% seen once. The specimen was PBMCs. Receptor source: a man aged 35-49 years in good health and CMV-seronegative.

V is TRBV27 and J is TRBJ2-7; 10 bases agree with TRBD2. Germline CDR1 MNHEY, CDR2 SMNVEV (reference sequence). V lost 5 bases and J lost 9; bases outside the gene matches: 13. The CDR3 totals 15 residues. CDR3 sequence: CASSPRGAGGFRQYF. The CDR3 DNA is TGTGCCAGCAGTCCCCGAGGAGCGGGAGGGTTTAGGCAGTACTTC.

V is TRBV6-1 and J is TRBJ2-1, with a possible D match to TRBD1 (5 bases). The length of the CDR3 is 15 residues. Germline CDR1 MNHNS, CDR2 SASEGT. The ends were cut back, 3 bases at V and 7 bases at J, with 16 bases in the middle. Here the CDR3 DNA reads TGTGCCAGCAGTGAGTCACCAGGGAACCCAAATGAGCAGTTCTTC. This translates into CASSESPGNPNEQFF.

The chain links TRBV6-5 to TRBJ1-2, with D possibly matching TRBD1 (5 bases). CDR1 MNHEY and CDR2 SVGAGI come from the germline V gene. Between the trimmed V and J ends, which lost 6 bases and 8 bases, there was a span of 16 bases. The CDR3 has 13 residues. The CDR3 protein is CASRNGGKGGYTF. The DNA for the CDR3 is TGTGCCAGCAGGAACGGGGGAAAGGGCGGCTACACCTTC.

The V call is TRBV29-1, the J call TRBJ1-1, with TRBD1 as a possible D gene (6 bases). This CDR3 is built from 13 residues. Germline-derived CDR1 and CDR2 are SQVTM and ANQGSEA. Trimming removed 7 bases from V and 1 base from J, with 13 bases in between. The CDR3 DNA reads as TGCAGCGGCGTGACAGGCCCGAACACTGAAGCTTTCTTT. Amino acids: CSGVTGPNTEAFF.